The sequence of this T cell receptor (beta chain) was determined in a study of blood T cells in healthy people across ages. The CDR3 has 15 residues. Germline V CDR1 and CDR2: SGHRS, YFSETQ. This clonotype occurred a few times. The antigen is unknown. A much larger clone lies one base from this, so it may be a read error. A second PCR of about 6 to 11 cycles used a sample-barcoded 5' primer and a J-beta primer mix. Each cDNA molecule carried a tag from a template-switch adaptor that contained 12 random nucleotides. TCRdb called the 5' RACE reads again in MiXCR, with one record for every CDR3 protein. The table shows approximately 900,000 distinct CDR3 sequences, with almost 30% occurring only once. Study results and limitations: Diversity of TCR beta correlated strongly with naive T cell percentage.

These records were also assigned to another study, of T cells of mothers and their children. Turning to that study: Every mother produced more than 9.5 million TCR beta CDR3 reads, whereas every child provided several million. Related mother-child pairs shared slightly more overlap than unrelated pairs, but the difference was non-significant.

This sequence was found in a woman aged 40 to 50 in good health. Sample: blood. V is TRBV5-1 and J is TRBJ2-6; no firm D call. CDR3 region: CASSLDVSGTNVLTF. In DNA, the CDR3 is TGCGCCAGCAGCTTGGACGTGTCTGGGACCAACGTCCTGACTTTC.